This TCR beta chain was sequenced during a study of blood T cell repertoires in COVID-19. At the level of the study: The United States, Italy and Spain were the sources of the acute and convalescent COVID-19 samples. Nucleic acid was either cDNA or gDNA, and it came from T cells, B-cell-depleted T cells, or PBMCs.

The CDR3 has 16 amino acids. Per germline, CDR1 SGHTA and CDR2 FQGNSA. Trimming at V came to 6 bases and at J to 1 base, leaving 8 bases not matched to a gene. Per the study methods: Reference gene primers were amplified, and this amplification served to estimate nucleated cell counts. Using immunoSEQ multiplex PCR, the repertoire was profiled, and TCRdb retains in-frame clones only, with some absent. That table supplies the V and J calls and clone size; D and trimming were determined from the DNA. The repertoire consists of 90,000 to 100,000 clones, with about 83% occurring once and the leading ten covering just under 2%.

Source material: peripheral blood. The chain links TRBV7-2 to TRBJ2-3, with 9 bases fitting TRBD2. This TCR was recovered from a man between 65 and 85 years old with active or convalescent COVID-19. CDR3 amino acids: CASRSWGGGGTDTQYF. Written as DNA, the CDR3 is TGTGCCAGCAGATCTTGGGGCGGGGGGGGCACAGATACGCAGTATTTT. Using reference TRBV7-2 and TRBJ2-3 for the parts outside the CDR3, the full variable domain is GAGVSQSPSNKVTEKGKDVELRCDPISGHTALYWYRQSLGQGLEFLIYFQGNSAPDKSGLPSDRFSAERTGGSVSTLTIQRTQQEDSAVYLCASRSWGGGGTDTQYFGPGTRLTVL.